The T cell receptor beta chain described here comes from a study of T cell repertoires in cytomegalovirus infection. The V and J ends lost 1 base and 7 bases respectively, with 10 bases between them. The CDR3 covers 14 residues. Germline CDR1 and CDR2: MNHEY and SVGAGI. Each CDR3 protein gets one entry after TCRdb re-called the reads with MiXCR. The table lists 550,000 to 850,000 distinct CDR3 sequences, about 30% of them singletons. With respect to this clonotype: Its specificity is not known.

The material sequenced was cultured PBMCs, taken from culture after CMV antigen stimulation. This chain joins TRBV6-5 and TRBJ1-4; D possibly corresponds to TRBD1 (6 bases). This clonotype was obtained from a human donor in good health (CMV status not recorded). Some clones in this sample may be carry-over from other donors' samples. The CDR3 nucleotides read TGTGCCAGCAGTTACTGGAGAGGGGGTGAAAAACTGTTTTTT. It encodes CASSYWRGGEKLFF.